This T cell receptor (beta chain) was found in a study of shared clonotypes between healthy human individuals. All of the donors resided in Nashville, Tennessee, and each was a Caucasian adult. The V gene's germline CDR1 is MNHEY and CDR2 SMNVEV (reference sequence). Trimming pared 0 bases from V and 0 bases from J, leaving 18 bases between. This CDR3 has 19 amino acids. Profiled with immunoSEQ multiplex PCR; TCRdb holds only in-frame clones, not every one. The data hold 2 million to 2.5 million clones, with less than 95% observed a single time. Sequencing was carried out using naive CD4+ T cells from PBMCs. Described subset: CD45RA+ positively selected. The source is a man aged 18 to 30 in good health. Some clones in this sample may be carry-over from other donors' samples. The V call is TRBV27, the J call TRBJ1-5; TRBD1 might be the D (5 bases). The CDR3 DNA is TGTGCCAGCAGTTTATCGGGACCCACGACAGCCTATAGCAATCAGCCCCAGCATTTT. It encodes CASSLSGPTTAYSNQPQHF.